This T cell receptor (beta chain) was recovered during a study of T cell changes during pregnancy in multiple sclerosis. Some clones are missing from TCRdb's copy, which holds only in-frame ones; the method was immunoSEQ multiplex PCR. The sample records tens of thousands of clones, about nine tenths being singletons. The CDR3 contains 15 residues. The V end lost 1 base, the J end lost 6 bases, and 15 bases lay between the germline ends. Germline-derived CDR1 and CDR2 are MNHNY and SVGAGI (reference sequence). This chain connects TRBV6-6 to TRBJ1-2; D perhaps matches TRBD1 (5 bases). This TCR was recovered from a female donor in good health, enrolled as a control in a pregnancy study. Sample: CD4+ T cells from peripheral blood mononuclear cells, taken in the second trimester of pregnancy. The CDR3 protein is CASSYLDNTLNGYTF. The CDR3 DNA reads as TGTGCCAGCAGTTACTTGGACAACACGCTAAATGGCTACACCTTC.